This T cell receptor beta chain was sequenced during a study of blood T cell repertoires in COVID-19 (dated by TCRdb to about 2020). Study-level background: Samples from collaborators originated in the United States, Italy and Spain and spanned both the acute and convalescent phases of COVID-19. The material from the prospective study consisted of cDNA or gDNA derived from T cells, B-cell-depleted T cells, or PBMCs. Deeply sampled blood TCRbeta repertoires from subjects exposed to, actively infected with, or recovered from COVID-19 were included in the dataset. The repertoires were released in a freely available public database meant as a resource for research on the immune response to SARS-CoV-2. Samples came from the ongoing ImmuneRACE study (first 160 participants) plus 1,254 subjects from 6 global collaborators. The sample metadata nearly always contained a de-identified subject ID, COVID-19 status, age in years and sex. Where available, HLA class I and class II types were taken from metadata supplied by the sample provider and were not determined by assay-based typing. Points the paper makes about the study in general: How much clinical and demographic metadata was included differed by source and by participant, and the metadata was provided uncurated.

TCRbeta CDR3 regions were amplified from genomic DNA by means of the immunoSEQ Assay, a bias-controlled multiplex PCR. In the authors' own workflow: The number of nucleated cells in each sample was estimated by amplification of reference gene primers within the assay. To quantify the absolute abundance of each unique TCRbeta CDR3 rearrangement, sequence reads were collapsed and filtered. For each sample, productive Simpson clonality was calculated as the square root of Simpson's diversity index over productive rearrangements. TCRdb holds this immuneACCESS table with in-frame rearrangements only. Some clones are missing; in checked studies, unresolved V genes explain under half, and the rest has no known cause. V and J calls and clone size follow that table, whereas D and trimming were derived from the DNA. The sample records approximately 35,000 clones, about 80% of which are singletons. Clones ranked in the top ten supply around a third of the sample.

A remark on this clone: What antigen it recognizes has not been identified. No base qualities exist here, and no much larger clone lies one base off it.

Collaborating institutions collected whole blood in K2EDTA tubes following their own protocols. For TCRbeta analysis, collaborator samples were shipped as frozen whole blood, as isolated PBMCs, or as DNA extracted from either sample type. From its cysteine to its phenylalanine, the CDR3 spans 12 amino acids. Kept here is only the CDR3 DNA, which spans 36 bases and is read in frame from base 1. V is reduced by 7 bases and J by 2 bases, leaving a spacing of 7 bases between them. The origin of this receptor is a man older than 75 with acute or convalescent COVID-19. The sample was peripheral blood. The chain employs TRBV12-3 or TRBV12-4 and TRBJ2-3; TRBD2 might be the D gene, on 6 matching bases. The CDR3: CASTDYTDTQYF. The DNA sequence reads TGTGCCAGCACGGACTACACAGATACGCAGTATTTT.